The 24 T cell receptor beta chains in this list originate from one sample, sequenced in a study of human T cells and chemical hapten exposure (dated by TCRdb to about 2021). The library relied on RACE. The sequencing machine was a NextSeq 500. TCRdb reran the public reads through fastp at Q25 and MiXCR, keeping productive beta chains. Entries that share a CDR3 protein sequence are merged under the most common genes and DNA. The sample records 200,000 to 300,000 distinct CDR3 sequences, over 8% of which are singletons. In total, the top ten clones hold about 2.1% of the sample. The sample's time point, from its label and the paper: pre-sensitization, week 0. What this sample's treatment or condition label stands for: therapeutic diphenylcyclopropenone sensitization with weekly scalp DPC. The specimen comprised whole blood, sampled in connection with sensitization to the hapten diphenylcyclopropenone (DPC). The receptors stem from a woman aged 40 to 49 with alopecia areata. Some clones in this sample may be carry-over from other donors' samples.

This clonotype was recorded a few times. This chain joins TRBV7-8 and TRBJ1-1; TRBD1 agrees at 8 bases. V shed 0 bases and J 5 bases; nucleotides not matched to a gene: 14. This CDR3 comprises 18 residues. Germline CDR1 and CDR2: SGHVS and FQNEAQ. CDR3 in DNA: TGTGCCAGCAGCTTAGCTAGCGCGGCAGGGGGCCTGAGGACTGAAGCTTTCTTT. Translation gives CASSLASAAGGLRTEAFF.

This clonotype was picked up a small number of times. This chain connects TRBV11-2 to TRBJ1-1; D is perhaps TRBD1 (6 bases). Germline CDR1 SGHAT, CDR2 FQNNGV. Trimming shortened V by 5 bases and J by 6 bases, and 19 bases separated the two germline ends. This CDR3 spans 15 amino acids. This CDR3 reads CASSRSVGQQAEAFF. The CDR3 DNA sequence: TGTGCCAGCAGCCGTAGTGTAGGACAGCAAGCTGAAGCTTTCTTT.

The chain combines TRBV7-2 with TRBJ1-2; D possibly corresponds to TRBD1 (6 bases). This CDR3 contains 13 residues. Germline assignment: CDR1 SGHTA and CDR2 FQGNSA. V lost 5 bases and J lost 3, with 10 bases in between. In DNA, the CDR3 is TGTGCCAGCAGCGTCAGGGGCGACTATGGCTACACCTTC. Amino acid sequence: CASSVRGDYGYTF. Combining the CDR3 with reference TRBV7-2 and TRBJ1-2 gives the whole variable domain GAGVSQSPSNKVTEKGKDVELRCDPISGHTALYWYRQSLGQGLEFLIYFQGNSAPDKSGLPSDRFSAERTGGSVSTLTIQRTQQEDSAVYLCASSVRGDYGYTFGSGTRLTVV.

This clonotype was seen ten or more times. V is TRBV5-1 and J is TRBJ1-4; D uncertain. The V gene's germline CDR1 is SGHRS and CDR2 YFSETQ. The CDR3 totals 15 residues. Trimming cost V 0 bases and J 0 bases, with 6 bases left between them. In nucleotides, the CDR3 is TGCGCCAGCAGCTTGGAGTCCTCAACTAATGAAAAACTGTTTTTT. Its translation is CASSLESSTNEKLFF. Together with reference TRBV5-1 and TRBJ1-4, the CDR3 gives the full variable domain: KAGVTQTPRYLIKTRGQQVTLSCSPISGHRSVSWYQQTPGQGLQFLFEYFSETQRNKGNFPGRFSGRQFSNSRSEMNVSTLELGDSALYLCASSLESSTNEKLFFGSGTQLSVL.

CDR3 sequence (DNA): TGTGCCAGCAGCTTAGGGACAGCCACTGAAGCTTTCTTT. Translated: CASSLGTATEAFF. This sequence joins TRBV7-2 and TRBJ1-1; perhaps TRBD1 as D (6 bases). This CDR3 is 13 amino acids long. Germline loops: CDR1 SGHTA, CDR2 FQGNSA. V lost 1 base to trimming and J lost 4 bases, with 7 bases between them.

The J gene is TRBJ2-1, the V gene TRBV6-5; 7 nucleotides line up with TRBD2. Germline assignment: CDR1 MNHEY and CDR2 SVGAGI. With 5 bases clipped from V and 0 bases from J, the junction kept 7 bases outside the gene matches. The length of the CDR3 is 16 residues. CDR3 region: CASSLRAGFSYNEQFF. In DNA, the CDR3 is TGTGCCAGCAGTCTCCGAGCGGGATTCTCCTACAATGAGCAGTTCTTC.

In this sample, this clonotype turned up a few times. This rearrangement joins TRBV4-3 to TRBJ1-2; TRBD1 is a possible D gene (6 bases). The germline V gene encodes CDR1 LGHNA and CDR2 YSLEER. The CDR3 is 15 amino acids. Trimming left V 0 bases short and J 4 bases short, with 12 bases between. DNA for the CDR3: TGCGCCAGCAGCCAAGATGGAGGGGGAGGCTATGGCTACACCTTC. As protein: CASSQDGGGGYGYTF.

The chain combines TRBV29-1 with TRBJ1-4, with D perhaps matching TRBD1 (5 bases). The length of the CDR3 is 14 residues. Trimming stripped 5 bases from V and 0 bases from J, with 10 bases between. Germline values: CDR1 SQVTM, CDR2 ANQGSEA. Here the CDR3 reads CSVPGSATNEKLFF. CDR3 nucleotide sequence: TGCAGCGTTCCAGGGTCTGCAACTAATGAAAAACTGTTTTTT.

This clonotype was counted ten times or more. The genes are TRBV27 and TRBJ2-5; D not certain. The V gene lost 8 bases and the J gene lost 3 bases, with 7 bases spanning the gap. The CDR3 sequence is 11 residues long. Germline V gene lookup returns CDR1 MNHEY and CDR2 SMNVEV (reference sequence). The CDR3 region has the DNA TGTGCCAGCGGAATCAAAGAGACCCAGTACTTC. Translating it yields CASGIKETQYF.

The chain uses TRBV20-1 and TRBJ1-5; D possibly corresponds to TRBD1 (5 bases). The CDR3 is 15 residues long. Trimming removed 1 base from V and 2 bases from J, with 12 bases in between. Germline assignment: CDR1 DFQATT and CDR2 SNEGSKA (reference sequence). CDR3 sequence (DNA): TGCAGTGCTAGAGTTAGGGGATACGGCAATCAGCCCCAGCATTTT. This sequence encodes CSARVRGYGNQPQHF.

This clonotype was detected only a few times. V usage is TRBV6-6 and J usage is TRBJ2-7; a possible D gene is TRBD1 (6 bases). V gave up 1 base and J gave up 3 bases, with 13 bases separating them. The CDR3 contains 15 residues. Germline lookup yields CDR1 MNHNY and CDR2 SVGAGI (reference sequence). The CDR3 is CASSYYQGTDYEQYF. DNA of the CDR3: TGTGCCAGCAGTTACTACCAGGGGACGGACTACGAGCAGTACTTC.

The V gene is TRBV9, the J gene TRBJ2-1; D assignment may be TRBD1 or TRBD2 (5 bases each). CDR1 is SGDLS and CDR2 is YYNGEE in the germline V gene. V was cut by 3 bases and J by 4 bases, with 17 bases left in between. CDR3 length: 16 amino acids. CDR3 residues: CASSATGTVEYNEQFF. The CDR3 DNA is TGTGCCAGCAGCGCTACCGGGACGGTAGAATACAATGAGCAGTTCTTC.

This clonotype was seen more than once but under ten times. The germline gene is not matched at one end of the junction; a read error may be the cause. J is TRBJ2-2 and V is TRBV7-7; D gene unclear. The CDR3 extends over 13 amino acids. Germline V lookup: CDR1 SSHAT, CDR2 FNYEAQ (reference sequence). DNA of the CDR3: TGTGCTAGCAGCTTAGATTTCACCGGGGAGCTGTTTTTT. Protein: CASSLDFTGELFF.

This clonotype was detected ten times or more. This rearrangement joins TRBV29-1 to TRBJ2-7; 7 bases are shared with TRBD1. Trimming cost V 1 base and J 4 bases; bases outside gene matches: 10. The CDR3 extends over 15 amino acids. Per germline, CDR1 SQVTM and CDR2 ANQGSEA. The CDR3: CSVEVNRGLGYEQYF. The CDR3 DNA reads TGCAGCGTTGAAGTGAACAGGGGCCTGGGATACGAGCAGTACTTC.

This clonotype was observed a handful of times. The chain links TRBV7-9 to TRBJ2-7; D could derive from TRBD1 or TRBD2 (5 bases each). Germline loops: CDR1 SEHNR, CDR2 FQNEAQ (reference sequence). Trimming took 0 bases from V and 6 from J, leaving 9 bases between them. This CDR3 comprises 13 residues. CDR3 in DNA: TGTGCCAGCAGCTTAGCCGGTGGGGGCGAGCAGTACTTC. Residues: CASSLAGGGEQYF.

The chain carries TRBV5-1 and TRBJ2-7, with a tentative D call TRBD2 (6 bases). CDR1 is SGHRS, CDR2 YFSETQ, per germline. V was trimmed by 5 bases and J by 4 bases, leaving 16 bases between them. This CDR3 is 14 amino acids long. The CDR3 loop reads CASRELSGPYEQYF. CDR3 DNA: TGCGCCAGCAGGGAGCTTAGCGGACCATACGAGCAGTACTTC.

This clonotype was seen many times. CDR3: CASSLVLRNSPLHF. Written as DNA, the CDR3 is TGTGCCAGCAGCTTAGTACTCAGGAATTCACCCCTCCACTTT. The V call is TRBV11-2, the J call TRBJ1-6, with no clear D. Germline V gene data show CDR1 as SGHAT and CDR2 as FQNNGV. The CDR3 spans 14 residues. V lost 1 base and J 7 bases, leaving 8 bases between the germline ends. The entire variable domain, with the rest obtained from reference TRBV11-2 and TRBJ1-6, is as follows: EAGVAQSPRYKIIEKRQSVAFWCNPISGHATLYWYQQILGQGPKLLIQFQNNGVVDDSQLPKDRFSAERLKGVDSTLKIQPAKLEDSAVYLCASSLVLRNSPLHFGNGTRLTVT.

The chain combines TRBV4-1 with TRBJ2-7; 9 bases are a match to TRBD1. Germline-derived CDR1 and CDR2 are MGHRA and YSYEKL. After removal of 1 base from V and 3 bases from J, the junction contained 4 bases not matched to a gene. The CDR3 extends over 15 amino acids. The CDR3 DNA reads TGCGCCAGCAGCCAAGGGGACAGGGCGGGCTACGAGCAGTACTTC. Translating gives CASSQGDRAGYEQYF.

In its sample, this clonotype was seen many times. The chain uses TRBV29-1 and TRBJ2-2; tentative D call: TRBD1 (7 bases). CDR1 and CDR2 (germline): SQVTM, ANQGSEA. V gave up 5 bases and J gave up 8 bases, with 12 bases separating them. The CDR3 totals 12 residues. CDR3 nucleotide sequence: TGCAGCGTTACAGGGGAGGAGGGGGAGCTGTTTTTT. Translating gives CSVTGEEGELFF.

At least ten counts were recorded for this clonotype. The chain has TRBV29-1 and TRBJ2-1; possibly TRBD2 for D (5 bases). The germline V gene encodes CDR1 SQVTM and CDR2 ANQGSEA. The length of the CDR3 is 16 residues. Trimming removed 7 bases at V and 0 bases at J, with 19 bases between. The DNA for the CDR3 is TGCAGCGCCGTAGTGCCACCGGGGAGCTCCTACAATGAGCAGTTCTTC. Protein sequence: CSAVVPPGSSYNEQFF.

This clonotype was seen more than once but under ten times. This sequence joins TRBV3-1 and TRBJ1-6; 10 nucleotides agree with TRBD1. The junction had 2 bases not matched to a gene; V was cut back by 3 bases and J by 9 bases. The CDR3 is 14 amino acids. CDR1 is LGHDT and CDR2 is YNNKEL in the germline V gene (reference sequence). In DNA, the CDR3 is TGTGCCAGCAGCCATGGACAGGGGGGTTCACCCCTCCACTTT. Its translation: CASSHGQGGSPLHF.

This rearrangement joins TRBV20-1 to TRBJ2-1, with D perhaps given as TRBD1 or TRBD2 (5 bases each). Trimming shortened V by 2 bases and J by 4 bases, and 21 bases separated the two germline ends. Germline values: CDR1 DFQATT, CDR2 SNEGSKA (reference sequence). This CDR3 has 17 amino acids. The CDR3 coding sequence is TGCAGTGCTAGAATGGGGGTAGGCGGGCACCCGTACAATGAGCAGTTCTTC. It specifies CSARMGVGGHPYNEQFF.

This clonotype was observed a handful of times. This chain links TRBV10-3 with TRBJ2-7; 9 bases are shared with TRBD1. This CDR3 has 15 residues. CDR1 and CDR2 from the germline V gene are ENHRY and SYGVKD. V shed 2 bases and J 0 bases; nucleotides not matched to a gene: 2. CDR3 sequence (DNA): TGTGCCATCAGTGAGGGGACAGGGAGCTCCTACGAGCAGTACTTC. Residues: CAISEGTGSSYEQYF.

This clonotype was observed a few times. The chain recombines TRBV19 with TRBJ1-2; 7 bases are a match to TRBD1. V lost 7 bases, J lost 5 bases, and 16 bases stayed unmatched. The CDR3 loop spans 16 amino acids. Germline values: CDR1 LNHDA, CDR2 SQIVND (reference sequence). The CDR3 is CASTPDRNSPFYGYTF. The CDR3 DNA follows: TGTGCCAGTACCCCGGACAGGAACTCCCCCTTTTATGGCTACACCTTC.